The 27 T cell receptor beta chains below were found in one sample sequenced in a study of blood T cell repertoires in COVID-19. Generated by immunoSEQ multiplex PCR, the TCRdb table keeps only in-frame clones and is missing some. The sample has around 200,000 clones, nearly 90% seen once. Sequenced sample: peripheral blood. The source of these receptors is a young woman who had recovered from COVID-19.

The rearrangement joins TRBV10-1 to TRBJ1-5; D call uncertain. This CDR3 is 13 amino acids long. Trimming left V 6 bases short and J 4 bases short, with 10 bases between. CDR1 is WNHNN, CDR2 SYGVQD, per germline (reference sequence). The CDR3 DNA reads TGCGCCAGCAGATCTAACTTGAATCAGCCCCAGCATTTT. Its translation is CASRSNLNQPQHF.

V gene TRBV10-2 combines with J gene TRBJ1-5; D is unresolved. The CDR3 has 15 amino acids. The V end was cut by 5 bases, the J end by 0 bases, with 11 bases between. Germline lookup yields CDR1 WSHSY and CDR2 SAAADI. The CDR3 nucleotides read TGCGCCAGCAGTTCCGACGGGATTAGCAATCAGCCCCAGCATTTT. Translation gives CASSSDGISNQPQHF.

This chain links TRBV7-9 with TRBJ2-3, with 9 bases identical to TRBD2. CDR1 is SEHNR, CDR2 FQNEAQ, per germline (reference sequence). V shed 5 bases and J 2 bases; nucleotides not matched to a gene: 11. CDR3 size: 17 residues. The CDR3 reads CASSAGGGRGNTDTQYF. In nucleotides, the CDR3 is TGTGCCAGCAGCGCGGGGGGGGGTAGAGGTAACACAGATACGCAGTATTTT.

The chain couples TRBV13 to TRBJ1-1; D possibly corresponds to TRBD1 (6 bases). The CDR3 loop spans 15 amino acids. Germline V lookup: CDR1 PRHDT, CDR2 FYEKMQ (reference sequence). Between the trimmed V and J ends, which lost 4 bases and 4 bases, there was a span of 16 bases. Here the CDR3 DNA reads TGTGCCAGCAGCTCGGAACCAGGGGCCGGCACTGAAGCTTTCTTT. This codes for CASSSEPGAGTEAFF.

The chain uses TRBV5-4 and TRBJ1-2, with unresolved D. V lost 4 bases and J lost 5, with 12 bases in between. This CDR3 is built from 13 residues. Germline V lookup: CDR1 SGHNT, CDR2 YYREEE (reference sequence). The CDR3 nucleotides are TGTGCCAGCAGCCCGACTCGGGATTATGGCTACACCTTC. It yields the protein CASSPTRDYGYTF.

The chain uses TRBV7-6 and TRBJ2-7; 11 bases are shared with TRBD1. The CDR3 sequence is 16 residues long. V shed 5 bases and J 0 bases; nucleotides not matched to a gene: 6. Germline-derived CDR1 and CDR2 are SGHVS and FNYEAQ. The CDR3 is CASSAGQGGSSYEQYF. CDR3 bases: TGTGCCAGCAGCGCGGGACAGGGGGGCAGCTCCTACGAGCAGTACTTC.

This sequence joins TRBV6-5 and TRBJ2-3; D may be TRBD2 (6 bases). Germline CDR1 is MNHEY and CDR2 is SVGAGI. The CDR3 sequence is 13 residues long. Trimming cost V 8 bases and J 4 bases, with 13 bases left between them. The CDR3, as DNA: TGTGCCAGCCAAGGCGGGATGGCAGATACGCAGTATTTT. Its protein is CASQGGMADTQYF.

V usage is TRBV6-5 and J usage is TRBJ2-2; D is perhaps TRBD2 (5 bases). Germline-derived CDR1 and CDR2 are MNHEY and SVGAGI. The CDR3 has 14 amino acids. The V gene lost 7 bases and the J gene lost 7 bases, with 16 bases spanning the gap. CDR3 bases: TGTGCCAGCACCATCTCGTGGGAGTACGGGGAGCTGTTTTTT. Translation: CASTISWEYGELFF.

The chain recombines TRBV3-1 (or the pseudogene TRBV3-2) with TRBJ1-2, with D possibly matching TRBD1 (6 bases). Germline values: CDR1 LGHDT, CDR2 YNNKEL (reference sequence). The CDR3 extends over 15 amino acids. The V and J ends lost 0 bases and 8 bases respectively, with 16 bases between them. Here the CDR3 DNA reads TGTGCCAGCAGCCAAGAGGGGGCGCGTTCGCGAGGCTACACCTTC. This gives the protein CASSQEGARSRGYTF.

This chain uses TRBV27 with TRBJ2-6; 8 nucleotides match TRBD1. The ends lost 6 bases at V and 2 bases at J; junction bases unmatched: 6. The V gene's germline CDR1 is MNHEY and CDR2 SMNVEV (reference sequence). The CDR3 runs to 16 residues. In nucleotides, the CDR3 is TGTGCCAGCAGCTGGGACAGGACGGCTGGGGCCAACGTCCTGACTTTC. This gives the protein CASSWDRTAGANVLTF.

A single count supports this clone. The rearrangement joins TRBV10-3 to TRBJ2-2; TRBD2 matches 9 bases. Germline trimming cut 5 bases from V and 1 base from J; bases unmatched to any gene: 2. The CDR3 length is 15 residues. Germline-derived CDR1 and CDR2 are ENHRY and SYGVKD. DNA for the CDR3: TGTGCCATCAGTAGCGGGAGGCGGAACACCGGGGAGCTGTTTTTT. Its protein product is CAISSGRRNTGELFF.

This clone was picked up a small number of times. This chain links TRBV28 with TRBJ2-7; TRBD2 agrees at 8 bases. Trimming took 6 bases from V and 3 from J; bases not matched to a gene: 10. CDR1 and CDR2 (germline): MDHEN, SYDVKM. The length of the CDR3 is 15 residues. The DNA for the CDR3 is TGTGCCAGCAGGGGGATAGCGGGAACATTCTACGAGCAGTACTTC. Amino acids: CASRGIAGTFYEQYF.

CDR3 protein: CASSQVFPTGEQYF. As DNA, the CDR3 is TGCGCCAGCAGCCAAGTTTTCCCTACGGGGGAGCAGTACTTC. The rearrangement joins TRBV4-1 to TRBJ2-7, with D possibly matching TRBD2 (5 bases). The CDR3 is 14 residues long. The V and J ends lost 1 base and 7 bases respectively, with 14 bases between them. Germline V lookup: CDR1 MGHRA, CDR2 YSYEKL.

The J gene is TRBJ1-1, the V gene TRBV7-2; 7 bases are shared with TRBD1. The CDR3 runs 16 residues. The V gene end was trimmed by 6 bases and the J gene end by 6 bases; junction bases not matched to a gene: 16. The V gene's germline CDR1 is SGHTA and CDR2 FQGNSA. The CDR3 DNA follows: TGTGCCAGCAGACTAATAGGACAGGACGGAAACGCTGAAGCTTTCTTT. Its translation: CASRLIGQDGNAEAFF. The full variable domain, in which reference TRBV7-2 and TRBJ1-1 provide the parts outside the CDR3, is GAGVSQSPSNKVTEKGKDVELRCDPISGHTALYWYRQSLGQGLEFLIYFQGNSAPDKSGLPSDRFSAERTGGSVSTLTIQRTQQEDSAVYLCASRLIGQDGNAEAFFGQGTRLTVV.

This clone was counted once. The chain joins TRBV5-1 to TRBJ2-2; D ambiguous. Germline V lookup: CDR1 SGHRS, CDR2 YFSETQ. Between the trimmed V and J ends, which lost 4 bases and 8 bases, there was a span of 9 bases. This CDR3 spans 12 amino acids. This CDR3 is CASSRLGGELFF. The CDR3 nucleotides are TGCGCCAGCAGCCGACTGGGTGGGGAGCTGTTTTTT.

V and J are TRBV19 and TRBJ1-5, with D hard to call. The CDR3 sequence is 14 residues long. V was trimmed by 11 bases and J by 0 bases, leaving 14 bases between them. Germline V gives CDR1 LNHDA, CDR2 SQIVND (reference sequence). Here the CDR3 DNA reads TGTGCCTCCTCCGCACAGCATAGCAATCAGCCCCAGCATTTT. This sequence encodes CASSAQHSNQPQHF.

This chain joins TRBV18 and TRBJ2-1; tentative D call: TRBD2 (5 bases). CDR3 length: 16 amino acids. V was pared by 3 bases and J by 2 bases, with 14 bases between. Germline assignment: CDR1 KGHSH and CDR2 LQKENI. The DNA of the CDR3 is TGTGCCAGCTCACCCTTAACTAGTTCCCCCTACAATGAGCAGTTCTTC. Translated: CASSPLTSSPYNEQFF. Based on the CDR3 plus reference TRBV18 and TRBJ2-1, the full variable domain is NAGVMQNPRHLVRRRGQEARLRCSPMKGHSHVYWYRQLPEEGLKFMVYLQKENIIDESGMPKERFSAEFPKEGPSILRIQQVVRGDSAAYFCASSPLTSSPYNEQFFGPGTRLTVL.

The V gene is TRBV3-1 (or the pseudogene TRBV3-2), the J gene TRBJ1-1; D might be TRBD1 (5 bases). This CDR3 region has 14 residues. Trimming took 7 bases from V and 0 from J, leaving 12 bases between them. Germline V CDR1 and CDR2: LGHDT, YNNKEL (reference sequence). This chain's CDR3 is CASTQGVMNTEAFF. The CDR3, as DNA: TGTGCCAGCACTCAGGGCGTCATGAACACTGAAGCTTTCTTT.

The chain joins TRBV27 to TRBJ1-2, with 7 bases fitting TRBD1. The CDR3 spans 14 residues. Germline-derived CDR1 and CDR2 are MNHEY and SMNVEV (reference sequence). The junction had 6 bases not matched to a gene; V was cut back by 5 bases and J by 3 bases. Written as DNA, the CDR3 is TGTGCCAGCAGTCCGGGGGACAGCCACTATGGCTACACCTTC. Its translation is CASSPGDSHYGYTF.

V is TRBV4-2 and J is TRBJ2-1, with D perhaps matching TRBD2 (5 bases). Trimming took off 9 bases at V and 4 bases at J, with 10 bases between the two ends. This CDR3 spans 12 amino acids. The V gene's germline CDR1 is LGHNA and CDR2 YNFKEQ. CDR3 nucleotide sequence: TGTGCCAGTGGACGGGGTTACAATGAGCAGTTCTTC. Its translation is CASGRGYNEQFF.

The CDR3 region has the DNA TGTGCCAGCAGCTTGGTTAGGGGGCTTAAATCGATCTATGGCTACACCTTC. This encodes CASSLVRGLKSIYGYTF. J is TRBJ1-2 and V is TRBV5-6; 7 positions agree with TRBD1. The CDR3 consists of 17 residues. With V trimmed by 0 bases and J by 4 bases, 12 bases remained unmatched. Per the germline V gene, CDR1 is SGHDT and CDR2 is YYEEEE.

CDR3 bases: TGTGCCAGCAGCTTTGGTACAGGGAGTCGGAATGAGCAGTTCTTC. It translates to CASSFGTGSRNEQFF. The chain is built from TRBV5-6 and TRBJ2-1; the D gene is possibly TRBD1 (6 bases). Deletions cut 2 bases from V and 7 bases from J, with 16 bases between. In germline, CDR1 is SGHDT, CDR2 YYEEEE. The CDR3 is made up of 15 amino acids.

This chain uses TRBV13 with TRBJ2-1, with 12 bases lining up with TRBD2. The V gene's germline CDR1 is PRHDT and CDR2 FYEKMQ (reference sequence). V lost 3 bases and J lost 4; bases outside the gene matches: 7. The CDR3 length is 17 residues. In DNA, the CDR3 is TGTGCCAGCAGCTTCGTACTAGCGGGAGGTTCTTACAATGAGCAGTTCTTC. The encoded protein is CASSFVLAGGSYNEQFF.

V gene TRBV28 combines with J gene TRBJ2-4, with D possibly TRBD2 on 5 matching bases. Germline CDR1 is MDHEN and CDR2 is SYDVKM. The CDR3 covers 13 residues. The V end was cut by 7 bases, the J end by 8 bases, with 15 bases between. CDR3 nucleotides: TGTGCCAGCAATGGGAGCCCGGGTCACATTCAGTACTTC. Its protein product is CASNGSPGHIQYF.

The V gene is TRBV7-2, the J gene TRBJ2-5, with D hard to call. Germline assignment: CDR1 SGHTA and CDR2 FQGNSA. V was cut by 2 bases and J by 7 bases, with 17 bases left in between. The CDR3 length is 15 residues. The CDR3 sequence is CASSLSPSTQVTQYF. In DNA form, the CDR3 reads TGTGCCAGCAGCTTAAGTCCCTCAACCCAGGTGACCCAGTACTTC.

The genes are TRBV24-1 and TRBJ2-7; TRBD2 matches at 9 bases. Unmatched junction bases numbered 11, after V lost 5 bases and J lost 4 bases. Germline CDR1 reads KGHDR; CDR2 reads SFDVKD. CDR3 size: 16 residues. This CDR3 is CATSGRRLAACYEQYF. Here the CDR3 DNA reads TGTGCCACCAGTGGTCGGAGACTAGCGGCATGTTACGAGCAGTACTTC.

The chain couples TRBV6-5 to TRBJ1-4; no firm D call. This CDR3 has 15 residues. Trimming stripped 1 base from V and 0 bases from J, with 6 bases between. Germline values: CDR1 MNHEY, CDR2 SVGAGI. This CDR3 is CASSYFGATNEKLFF. CDR3 nucleotide sequence: TGTGCCAGCAGTTACTTCGGGGCAACTAATGAAAAACTGTTTTTT.